The 24 T cell receptor delta chains below come from one sample, sequenced in a study of gamma-delta chains in newborns, infants, children. TCRdb redid the clone calls on the reads with CATT. Seen here are fewer than 6,000 delta-chain clones, roughly 3.9% observed once, and the top ten hold approximately 8%. The specimen sequenced was blood. The receptor source for this set is a child who was a newborn, infant or young child, either healthy, febrile or measles-vaccinated (not recorded which).

A few counts support this clone. Translating this DNA gives a protein that differs at residue 12 from the TCRdb one, which belongs to a much larger clone; a read error is likely, and the protein shown is this translation. The chain recombines TRDV1 with TRDJ1; a possible D gene is TRDD2 (7 bases). V gave up 4 bases and J gave up 4 bases, with 22 bases separating them. The CDR3 spans 17 residues. CDR1 and CDR2 (germline): TSWWSYY, QGS. The CDR3 bases are TGTGCTCTTGGGGTCCTTCCTGGGGATCGGTACATCGATAAACTCATCTTT. Translating it yields CALGVLPGDRYIDKLIF.

In its sample, this clone is medium-sized. A far larger clone is only one base removed, so a read error is likely. The V gene is TRAV29/DV5, the J gene TRDJ1; D is unclear. V lost 1 base and J 0 bases, leaving 16 bases between the germline ends. This CDR3 is built from 16 residues. Germline V gene data show CDR1 as NSMFDY and CDR2 as ISSIKDK. The CDR3 DNA is TGTGCAGCAAGCATTACGAGGGGCCCGTACACCGATAAACTCATCTTT. Translating gives CAASITRGPYTDKLIF.

This clone was picked up a small number of times. TCRdb records a much larger clone's protein for this DNA, with a difference at residue 7 that likely arises from a read error; the protein given is the translation of the DNA. The CDR3: CALGKGSLRLLTAQLFF. The CDR3 coding sequence is TGTGCTCTTGGGAAGGGTTCCCTACGCCTTTTGACAGCACAACTCTTCTTT. The chain uses TRDV1 and TRDJ2, with D perhaps TRDD2 (5 bases). Germline V gene data show CDR1 as TSWWSYY and CDR2 as QGS. CDR3 size: 17 residues. Between the trimmed V and J ends, which lost 5 bases and 1 base, there was a span of 17 bases.

This clone was recorded a few times. Since a much larger clone is just one base distant, this may be a read error. The chain couples TRDV3 to TRDJ3, with 8 positions matching TRDD3. The length of the CDR3 is 20 residues. CDR1 and CDR2 from the germline V gene are TVYSNPD and GDNSRS (reference sequence). The junction had 15 bases not matched to a gene; V was cut back by 2 bases and J by 0 bases. The CDR3 DNA reads as TGTGCCTTTGCTTCCTTTTACTGGGGGGAGGACTCCTGGGACACCCGACAGATGTTTTTC. Translating gives CAFASFYWGEDSWDTRQMFF.

This clone has more than one count but fewer than ten. TCRdb records a much larger clone's protein for this DNA, with a difference at residue 11 that likely arises from a read error; the protein given is the translation of the DNA. The rearrangement joins TRAV29/DV5 to TRDJ3; 11 bases map to TRDD3. The CDR3 covers 18 residues. Germline-derived CDR1 and CDR2 are NSMFDY and ISSIKDK. This chain's CDR3 is CAASVLGDSSRDTRQMFF. CDR3 nucleotides: TGTGCAGCATCCGTACTGGGGGATAGCTCCCGGGACACCCGACAGATGTTTTTC.

The table lists this clone with a few counts. A much larger clone lies a single base off, so this may be a read error. The same CDR3 also results from other DNA sequences found in this sample. V usage is TRDV1 and J usage is TRDJ2; 8 bases are a match to TRDD3. Trimming removed 0 bases from V and 2 bases from J; junction bases left unmatched: 5. CDR3 length: 17 residues. Germline V CDR1 and CDR2: TSWWSYY, QGS. The DNA for the CDR3 is TGTGCTCTTGGGGAACTGGGATACGTCTTCTTGACAGCACAACTCTTCTTT. Its translation: CALGELGYVFLTAQLFF.

Concerning this clone: A much larger clone is a single base away; this may be a read error. The identical CDR3 is also encoded by other nucleotide sequences in the sample. The chain uses TRDV1 and TRDJ1; 10 nucleotides agree with TRDD3. Per germline, CDR1 TSWWSYY and CDR2 QGS. This CDR3 spans 18 amino acids. The CDR3 spells CALGELSQLGDLANKLIF. The CDR3 coding sequence is TGTGCTCTTGGAGAACTAAGTCAACTGGGGGATTTGGCAAATAAACTCATCTTT.

In the case of this clone: A single base separates this from a much larger clone, so it may be a read error. This chain joins TRDV2 and TRDJ1, with 8 bases matching TRDD3. The germline V gene encodes CDR1 GEAIGNYY and CDR2 EKD. There are 13 residues in the CDR3. CDR3 DNA: TGTGCCCGTGAGTACTGGGGGACCGATAAACTCATCTTT. Translating gives CAREYWGTDKLIF.

As regards this clone: TCRdb records a much larger clone's protein for this DNA, with a difference at residue 11 that likely arises from a read error; the protein given is the translation of the DNA. This chain links TRDV1 with TRDJ1; 7 bases line up with TRDD2. V lost 2 bases and J lost 7; bases outside the gene matches: 13. Germline V gene data show CDR1 as TSWWSYY and CDR2 as QGS. This CDR3 is 16 amino acids long. CDR3 in DNA: TGTGCTCTTGGGGAATTCCTACGCCCCACGTTGAGTAAACTCATCTTT. It specifies CALGEFLRPTLSKLIF.

This clone showed up just a few times. Possible read error: a much larger clone is one base away. This chain uses TRDV3 with TRDJ1; possible D gene TRDD3, 9 bases. The CDR3 consists of 17 residues. The germline V gene has CDR1 TVYSNPD and CDR2 GDNSRS (reference sequence). Here the CDR3 DNA reads TGTGCCTCCAACTTCCTACTGGGGGACCAATGCCCCGATAAACTCACCTTT. Translating gives CASNFLLGDQCPDKLTF. The variable domain in full, completed from reference TRDV3 and TRDJ1, reads CDKVTQSSPDQTVASGSEVVLLCTYDTVYSNPDLFWYRIRPDYSFQFVFYGDNSRSEGADFTQGRFSVKHILTQKAFHLVISPVRTEDSATYYCASNFLLGDQCPDKLTFGKGTRVTVEP.

About this clone: A read error may be the cause here, since a much bigger clone is one base away. The chain recombines TRDV2 with TRDJ2; D is undetermined. The CDR3 is 28 amino acids. Trimming removed 5 bases from V and 0 bases from J, with 51 bases in between. The germline gives CDR1 GEAIGNYY, CDR2 EKD. In DNA form, the CDR3 reads TGTGCCTGTGGAAAACATAGGGCCCATAGCAAGGCTTTTCGTAATGATGCCTGTGGTAGTGCTTTGACAGCACAACTCTTCTTT. Encoded protein: CACGKHRAHSKAFRNDACGSALTAQLFF.

About this clone: One base separates it from a far larger clone, so it is likely a read error. The CDR3 nucleotides read TGTGCCTGTGACACCGTATTTCTGGGGGATACCCCAAGCTCCTGGGACACCCGACAGATGTTTTTC. It yields the protein CACDTVFLGDTPSSWDTRQMFF. This chain uses TRDV2 with TRDJ3; 11 bases are a match to TRDD3. Trimming at V came to 0 bases and at J to 0 bases, leaving 12 bases not matched to a gene. The germline CDR1 and CDR2 sequences are GEAIGNYY and EKD. The CDR3 spans 22 residues.

This clone was counted a few times. This likely stems from a read error, as it lies one base from a far larger clone. CDR3 amino acids: CAASVLGDGSWDTRQMFF. CDR3 coding DNA: TGTGCAGCATCCGTACTGGGGGATGGCTCCTGGGACACCCGACAGATGTTTTTC. V usage is TRAV29/DV5 and J usage is TRDJ3; the match to TRDD3 covers 10 bases. Trimming at V came to 4 bases and at J to 0 bases, leaving 7 bases not matched to a gene. The CDR3 is made up of 18 amino acids. Germline V gene sequence: CDR1 NSMFDY, CDR2 ISSIKDK.

This clone showed up just a few times. A far more abundant clone sits one base away, making this likely a read error. This sample includes further DNA sequences coding for the same CDR3. This sequence joins TRDV2 and TRDJ2; 9 bases line up with TRDD3. The CDR3 length is 17 residues. The germline CDR1 and CDR2 sequences are GEAIGNYY and EKD. V shed 0 bases and J 2 bases; nucleotides not matched to a gene: 6. The CDR3 bases are TGTGCCTGTGACACCCCCCTACTGGGGGACTTGACAGCACAACTCTTCTTT. This codes for CACDTPLLGDLTAQLFF.

This clone was observed a handful of times. A single base is all that separates this from a far larger clone, so a read error is likely. The same CDR3 also results from other DNA sequences found in this sample. The CDR3: CALGTDGGSNVLGATAQLFF. The CDR3 DNA sequence: TGCGCTCTTGGGACAGACGGGGGCTCAAACGTACTGGGGGCGACAGCACAACTCTTCTTT. The chain recombines TRDV1 with TRDJ2, with 8 bases fitting TRDD3. The CDR3 contains 20 residues. The germline gives CDR1 TSWWSYY, CDR2 QGS.

This clone qualifies as medium-sized. At one of its ends the junction is not consistent with the germline gene, which may arise from a read error. Other DNA sequences in this specimen translate into the identical CDR3. The chain couples TRDV1 to TRDJ1; a weak D match, TRDD3 (6 bases). This CDR3 region has 18 residues. Germline V gene data show CDR1 as TSWWSYY and CDR2 as QGS. The CDR3 nucleotides read TGTGCTCTTGGGGAAGCTCCGGAGGGATATCGGGTCACCGATAGACTCATCTTT. Its protein is CALGEAPEGYRVTDRLIF.

This clone has more than one count but fewer than ten. A much larger clone differs by one base, so this may be a read error. The chain has TRDV1 and TRDJ1; the D gene could be TRDD2 or TRDD3 (7 bases each). Germline V lookup: CDR1 TSWWSYY, CDR2 QGS. CDR3 length: 22 amino acids. The CDR3 DNA reads TGTGCTCTTGGGGAAACCCGAAGGCCTTCCTGGGGGGCCCGATTGTACACCGGTAAACTCATCTTT. It is translated as CALGETRRPSWGARLYTGKLIF.

Details on this clone: TCRdb assigns this DNA the protein of a much larger clone, which departs from its translation at residue 17; this likely reflects a read error, and the protein shown comes from translating the DNA. The J gene is TRDJ3, the V gene TRDV2, with D tentatively TRDD3 (5 bases). CDR3 length: 20 residues. The germline V gene encodes CDR1 GEAIGNYY and CDR2 EKD. CDR3 coding DNA: TGTGCCTGTGACACCGTCAAGGAGGGGCAAAGCTCCTGGGACACCCGACATATGTTTTTC. This sequence encodes CACDTVKEGQSSWDTRHMFF.

Turning to this clone: Translating this DNA gives a protein that differs at residue 18 from the TCRdb one, which belongs to a much larger clone; a read error is likely, and the protein shown is this translation. The CDR3 coding sequence is TGTGCTCTTGGGGAACCTTCCTACCCTGGGGGCCCAAGGACCGATAAACTCACCTTT. Residues: CALGEPSYPGGPRTDKLTF. This rearrangement joins TRDV1 to TRDJ1; D may be TRDD2 (8 bases). The CDR3 totals 19 residues. Germline CDR1 is TSWWSYY and CDR2 is QGS.

V is TRDV2 and J is TRDJ3; 7 bases fit TRDD3. In germline, CDR1 is GEAIGNYY, CDR2 EKD. V lost 0 bases to trimming and J lost 2 bases; unmatched junction nucleotides: 6. The CDR3 loop spans 18 amino acids. The CDR3 spells CACDTGGSGTWDTRQMFF. The DNA for the CDR3 is TGTGCCTGTGACACCGGGGGATCCGGAACCTGGGACACCCGACAGATGTTTTTC.

In its sample, this clone ranks as medium-sized. A much larger clone differs by one base, so this may be a read error. The chain is built from TRDV2 and TRDJ3; 11 positions agree with TRDD3. The V gene's germline CDR1 is GEAIGNYY and CDR2 EKD. The CDR3 extends over 17 amino acids. V lost 5 bases to trimming and J lost 1 base; unmatched junction nucleotides: 3. Here the CDR3 DNA reads TGTGCCTGTGGTGGGGGATACGCGTCCTGGGACACCCGACAGATGTTTTTC. Translating it yields CACGGGYASWDTRQMFF.

This clone was seen more than once but under ten times. One base separates it from a far larger clone, so it is likely a read error. Other DNA variants within this sample encode the same CDR3. The genes are TRDV1 and TRDJ1; 8 bases align to TRDD3. Per the germline V gene, CDR1 is TSWWSYY and CDR2 is QGS. The CDR3 contains 16 residues. The ends lost 0 bases at V and 8 bases at J; junction bases unmatched: 11. For the CDR3, the DNA is TGTGCTCTTGGGGAACTCAGTACTGGGGGGTATGGAAAACTCATCTTT. Amino acid sequence: CALGELSTGGYGKLIF.

The sample holds a few counts of this clone. One base separates it from a far larger clone, so it is likely a read error. The same CDR3 arises from other DNA sequences in this sample as well. V is TRDV1 and J is TRDJ2, with 10 bases identical to TRDD3. This CDR3 has 20 amino acids. Germline assignment: CDR1 TSWWSYY and CDR2 QGS. Written as DNA, the CDR3 is TGTGCTCTTGGGAACCCGATTCCTACAAAGGGGGATACGCTGACGGCACAACTCTTCTTT. Translation: CALGNPIPTKGDTLTAQLFF.

This clone was detected only a few times. TCRdb pairs this DNA with a much larger clone's protein that differs at residue 8, likely a read error; the protein shown was translated from the DNA. The chain uses TRDV1 and TRDJ1, with TRDD3 matching over 7 bases. V lost 3 bases, J lost 0 bases, and 10 bases stayed unmatched. The CDR3 consists of 17 residues. The V gene's germline CDR1 is TSWWSYY and CDR2 QGS. The CDR3 loop is CALGDKVMGGYTDKLIF. The CDR3, as DNA: TGTGCTCTTGGGGACAAGGTGATGGGGGGATACACCGATAAACTCATCTTT.